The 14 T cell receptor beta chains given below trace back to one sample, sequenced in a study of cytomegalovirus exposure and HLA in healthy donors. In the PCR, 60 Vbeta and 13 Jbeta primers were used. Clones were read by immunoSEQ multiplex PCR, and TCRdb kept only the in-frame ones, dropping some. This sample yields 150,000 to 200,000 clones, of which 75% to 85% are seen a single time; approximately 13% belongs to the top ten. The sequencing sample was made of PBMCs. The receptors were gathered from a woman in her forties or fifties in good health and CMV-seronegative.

CDR3 in DNA: TGTGCCAGCAGCCCCGGACTAGCGGGGGGTGGCACAGATACGCAGTATTTT. It is translated as CASSPGLAGGGTDTQYF. V gene TRBV7-3 combines with J gene TRBJ2-3; 14 bases are a match to TRBD2. Germline assignment: CDR1 SGHTA and CDR2 FQGTGA. This CDR3 region has 17 residues. V lost 5 bases to trimming and J lost 1 base; unmatched junction nucleotides: 5.

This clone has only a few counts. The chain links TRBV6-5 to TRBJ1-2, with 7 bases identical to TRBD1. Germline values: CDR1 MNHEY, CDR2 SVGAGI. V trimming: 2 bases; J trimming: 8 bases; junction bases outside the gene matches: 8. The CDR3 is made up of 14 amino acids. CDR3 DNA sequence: TGTGCCAGCAGTTACCACCTACAGGGGTCGGGCTACACCTTC. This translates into CASSYHLQGSGYTF.

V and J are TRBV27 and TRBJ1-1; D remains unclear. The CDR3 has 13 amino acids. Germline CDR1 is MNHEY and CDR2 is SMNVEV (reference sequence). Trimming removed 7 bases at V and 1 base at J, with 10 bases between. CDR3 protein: CASNQEGNTEAFF. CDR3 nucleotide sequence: TGTGCCAGCAACCAGGAGGGGAACACTGAAGCTTTCTTT.

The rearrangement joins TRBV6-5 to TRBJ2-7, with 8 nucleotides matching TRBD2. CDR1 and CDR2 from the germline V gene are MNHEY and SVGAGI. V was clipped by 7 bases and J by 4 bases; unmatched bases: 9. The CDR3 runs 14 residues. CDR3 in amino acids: CASTGLATSYEQYF. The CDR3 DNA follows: TGTGCCAGCACTGGACTAGCTACTTCTTACGAGCAGTACTTC.

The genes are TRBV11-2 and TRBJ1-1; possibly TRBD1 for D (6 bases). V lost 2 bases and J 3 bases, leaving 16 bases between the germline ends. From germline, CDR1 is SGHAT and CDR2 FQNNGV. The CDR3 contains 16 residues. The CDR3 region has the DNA TGTGCCAGCAGCTTAAGGCCAGACAGGTCTTACACTGAAGCTTTCTTT. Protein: CASSLRPDRSYTEAFF.

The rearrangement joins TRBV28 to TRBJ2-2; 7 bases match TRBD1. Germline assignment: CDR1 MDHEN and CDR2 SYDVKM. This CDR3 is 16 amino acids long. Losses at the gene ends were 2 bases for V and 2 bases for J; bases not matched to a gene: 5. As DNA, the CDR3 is TGTGCCAGCAGTTTAGGGGACAGAACAAACACCGGGGAGCTGTTTTTT. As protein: CASSLGDRTNTGELFF.

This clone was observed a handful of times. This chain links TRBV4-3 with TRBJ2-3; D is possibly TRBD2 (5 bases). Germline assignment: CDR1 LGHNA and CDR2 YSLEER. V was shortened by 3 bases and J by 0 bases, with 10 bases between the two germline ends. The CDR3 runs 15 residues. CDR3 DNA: TGCGCCAGCAGCCAGGGCTTAGCGAGCACAGATACGCAGTATTTT. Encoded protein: CASSQGLASTDTQYF.

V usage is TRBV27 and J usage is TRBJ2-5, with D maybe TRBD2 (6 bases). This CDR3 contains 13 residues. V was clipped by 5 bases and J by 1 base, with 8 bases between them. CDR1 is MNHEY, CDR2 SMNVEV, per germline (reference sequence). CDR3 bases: TGTGCCAGCAGTATAGCGGTCCAAGAGACCCAGTACTTC. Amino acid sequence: CASSIAVQETQYF.

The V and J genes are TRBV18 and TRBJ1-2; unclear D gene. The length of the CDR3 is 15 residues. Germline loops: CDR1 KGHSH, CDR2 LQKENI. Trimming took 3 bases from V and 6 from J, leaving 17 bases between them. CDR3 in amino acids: CASSPTVDRGDGYTF. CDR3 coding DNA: TGTGCCAGCTCACCGACTGTTGACCGAGGAGATGGCTACACCTTC.

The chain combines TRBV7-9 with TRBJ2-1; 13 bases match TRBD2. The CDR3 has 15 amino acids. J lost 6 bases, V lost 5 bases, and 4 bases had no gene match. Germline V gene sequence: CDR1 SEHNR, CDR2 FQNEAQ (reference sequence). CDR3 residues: CASSPGLAGPNEQFF. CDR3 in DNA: TGTGCCAGCAGCCCGGGACTAGCGGGGCCCAATGAGCAGTTCTTC.

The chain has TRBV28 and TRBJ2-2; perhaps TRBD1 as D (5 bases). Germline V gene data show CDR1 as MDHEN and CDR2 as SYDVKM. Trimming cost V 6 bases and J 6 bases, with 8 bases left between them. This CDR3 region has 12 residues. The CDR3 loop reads CASSQGSGELFF. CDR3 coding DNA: TGTGCCAGCAGCCAGGGCTCCGGGGAGCTGTTTTTT. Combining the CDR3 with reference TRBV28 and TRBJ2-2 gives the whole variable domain DVKVTQSSRYLVKRTGEKVFLECVQDMDHENMFWYRQDPGLGLRLIYFSYDVKMKEKGDIPEGYSVSREKKERFSLILESASTNQTSMYLCASSQGSGELFFGEGSRLTVL.

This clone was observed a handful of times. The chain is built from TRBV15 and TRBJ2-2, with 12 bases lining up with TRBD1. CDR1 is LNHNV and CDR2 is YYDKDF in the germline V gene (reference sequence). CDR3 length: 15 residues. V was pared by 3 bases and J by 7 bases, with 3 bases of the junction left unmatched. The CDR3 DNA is TGTGCCACCAGCAGGGGACAGGGGGCCTACGGGGAGCTGTTTTTT. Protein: CATSRGQGAYGELFF.

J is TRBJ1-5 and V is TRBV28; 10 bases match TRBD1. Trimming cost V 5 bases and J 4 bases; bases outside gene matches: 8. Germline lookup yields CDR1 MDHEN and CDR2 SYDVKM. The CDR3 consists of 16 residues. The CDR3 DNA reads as TGTGCCAGCAGTCACCCCGCGGGACAGGGGAATCAGCCCCAGCATTTT. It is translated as CASSHPAGQGNQPQHF. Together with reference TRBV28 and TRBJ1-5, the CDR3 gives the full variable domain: DVKVTQSSRYLVKRTGEKVFLECVQDMDHENMFWYRQDPGLGLRLIYFSYDVKMKEKGDIPEGYSVSREKKERFSLILESASTNQTSMYLCASSHPAGQGNQPQHFGDGTRLSIL.

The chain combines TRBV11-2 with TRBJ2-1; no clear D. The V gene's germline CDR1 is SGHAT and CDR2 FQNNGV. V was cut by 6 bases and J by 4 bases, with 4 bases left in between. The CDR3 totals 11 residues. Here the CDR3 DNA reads TGTGCCAGCAGGTCGTACAATGAGCAGTTCTTC. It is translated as CASRSYNEQFF.